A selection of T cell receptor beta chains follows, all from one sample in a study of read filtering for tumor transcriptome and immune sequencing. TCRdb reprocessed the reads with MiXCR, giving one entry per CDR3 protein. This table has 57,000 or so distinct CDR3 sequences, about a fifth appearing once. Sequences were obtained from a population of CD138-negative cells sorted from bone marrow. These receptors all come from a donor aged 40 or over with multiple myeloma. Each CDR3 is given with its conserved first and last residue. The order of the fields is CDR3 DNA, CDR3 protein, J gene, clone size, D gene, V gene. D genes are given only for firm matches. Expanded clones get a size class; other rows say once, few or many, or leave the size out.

CDR3nt: TGCAGTGCCCCTAGGGGGACAGGGAGCACAGATACGCAGTATTTT
CDR3aa: CSAPRGTGSTDTQYF
j_gene: TRBJ2-3
abundance: many
d_gene: TRBD1
v_gene: TRBV20-1

CDR3nt: TGTGCCAGCAGCCAACACGGGGGGGGTGACACCGGGGAGCTGTTTTTT
CDR3aa: CASSQHGGGDTGELFF
j_gene: TRBJ2-2
abundance: many
d_gene: TRBD2
v_gene: TRBV3-1

CDR3nt: TGCAGTGCTAGCGGCGGTTGGGATCAGCCCCAGCATTTT
CDR3aa: CSASGGWDQPQHF
j_gene: TRBJ1-5
abundance: many
d_gene: NA
v_gene: TRBV20-1

CDR3nt: TGTGCCAGCAGTTACTCTTCAAGGCAGCTCTATGGCTACACCTTC
CDR3aa: CASSYSSRQLYGYTF
j_gene: TRBJ1-2
abundance: many
d_gene: NA
v_gene: TRBV6-5

CDR3nt: TGCAGCTTAGGACTAGCAAGTCAAGATACGCAGTATTTT
CDR3aa: CSLGLASQDTQYF
j_gene: TRBJ2-3
abundance: NA
d_gene: TRBD2
v_gene: TRBV29-1

CDR3nt: TGTGCCAGTGGTAGGACTAGCGGGAGAGTAGGGGGCAATGAGCAGTTCTTC
CDR3aa: CASGRTSGRVGGNEQFF
j_gene: TRBJ2-1
abundance: NA
d_gene: TRBD2
v_gene: TRBV19

CDR3nt: TGTGCCAGCAGAAGACTAGCGGGGGGAGTAGATACGCAGTATTTT
CDR3aa: CASRRLAGGVDTQYF
j_gene: TRBJ2-3
abundance: many
d_gene: TRBD2
v_gene: TRBV11-2

CDR3nt: TGCGCCAGCAGCGTGTCCGGACTAGCGGGAGGTGAAGAGCAGTTCTTC
CDR3aa: CASSVSGLAGGEEQFF
j_gene: TRBJ2-1
abundance: many
d_gene: TRBD2
v_gene: TRBV5-1

CDR3nt: TGTGCCAGCAGATATAGCGGCACGAATACGCAGTATTTT
CDR3aa: CASRYSGTNTQYF
j_gene: TRBJ2-3
abundance: many
d_gene: NA
v_gene: TRBV11-3

CDR3nt: TGTGCCAGTACCTTGTCTGGGACTAGCGTCAATGAGCAGTTCTTC
CDR3aa: CASTLSGTSVNEQFF
j_gene: TRBJ2-1
abundance: NA
d_gene: TRBD2
v_gene: TRBV19

CDR3nt: TGTGCCAGCAGCCAGCCGGGGGGGAAGGCAGATACGCAGTATTTT
CDR3aa: CASSQPGGKADTQYF
j_gene: TRBJ2-3
abundance: NA
d_gene: TRBD2
v_gene: TRBV28

CDR3nt: TGCGCCAGCCACCAGACTAGCGGGAGGAAAGATACGCAGTATTTT
CDR3aa: CASHQTSGRKDTQYF
j_gene: TRBJ2-3
abundance: many
d_gene: TRBD2
v_gene: TRBV5-1

CDR3nt: TGCGCCAGCAGTACAGGGGACGATTACGAGCAGTACTTC
CDR3aa: CASSTGDDYEQYF
j_gene: TRBJ2-7
abundance: many
d_gene: TRBD1
v_gene: TRBV5-1

CDR3nt: TGTGCCAGCAGCACCCGGACTGGTCCGAGCGGAGATACGCAGTATTTT
CDR3aa: CASSTRTGPSGDTQYF
j_gene: TRBJ2-3
abundance: many
d_gene: NA
v_gene: TRBV7-2

CDR3nt: TGCAGTGCTAGAGATCTGGGGCCGAGCTCCTACAATGAGCAGTTCTTC
CDR3aa: CSARDLGPSSYNEQFF
j_gene: TRBJ2-1
abundance: medium-sized
d_gene: NA
v_gene: TRBV20-1

CDR3nt: TGTGCCAGCAGTTCCCCGGAGGGGGCTAATTCACCCCTCCACTTT
CDR3aa: CASSSPEGANSPLHF
j_gene: TRBJ1-6
abundance: many
d_gene: TRBD1
v_gene: TRBV28

CDR3nt: TGTGCCAGCAGCCGCGGGATTTTAGGCACCGGGGAGCTGTTTTTT
CDR3aa: CASSRGILGTGELFF
j_gene: TRBJ2-2
abundance: many
d_gene: NA
v_gene: TRBV7-2

CDR3nt: TGTGCCAGCAGCTCAGAGACAGGCACAGATACACGGTATTTT
CDR3aa: CASSSETGTDTRYF
j_gene: TRBJ2-3
abundance: NA
d_gene: NA
v_gene: TRBV11-3

CDR3nt: TGTGCCAGCAGCCGTTCGCCGGCGAACTCTGGGGCCAACGTCCTGACTTTC
CDR3aa: CASSRSPANSGANVLTF
j_gene: TRBJ2-6
abundance: many
d_gene: NA
v_gene: TRBV14

CDR3nt: TGCAGTGCCCGGCAGCGGGAGGGCCTTGGTACGCAGTATTTT
CDR3aa: CSARQREGLGTQYF
j_gene: TRBJ2-3
abundance: NA
d_gene: TRBD2
v_gene: TRBV20-1

CDR3nt: TGTGCCAGCTCACCACCTTCTACCCCCTACAATGAGCAGTTCTTC
CDR3aa: CASSPPSTPYNEQFF
j_gene: TRBJ2-1
abundance: many
d_gene: NA
v_gene: TRBV18

CDR3nt: TGTGCCAGCAGTTTAGATCCGGGGGATAATTCACCCCTCCACTTT
CDR3aa: CASSLDPGDNSPLHF
j_gene: TRBJ1-6
abundance: many
d_gene: NA
v_gene: TRBV12-3/TRBV12-4

CDR3nt: TGTGCCAGCAGTTTGTACAGGGGGACTGAAGCTTTCTTT
CDR3aa: CASSLYRGTEAFF
j_gene: TRBJ1-1
abundance: many
d_gene: TRBD1
v_gene: TRBV7-3

CDR3nt: TGTGCCAGCAGGACCCGGGACCAGACAACTAATGAAAAACTGTTTTTT
CDR3aa: CASRTRDQTTNEKLFF
j_gene: TRBJ1-4
abundance: NA
d_gene: NA
v_gene: TRBV6-4

CDR3nt: TGTGCCAGCAGTCCCGCAGGCACAGATACGCAGTATTTT
CDR3aa: CASSPAGTDTQYF
j_gene: TRBJ2-3
abundance: many
d_gene: NA
v_gene: TRBV7-2

CDR3nt: TGTGCCAGCAGCTATTCTAGCGGGGACTACGAGCAGTACTTC
CDR3aa: CASSYSSGDYEQYF
j_gene: TRBJ2-7
abundance: NA
d_gene: TRBD2
v_gene: TRBV7-6

CDR3nt: TGTGCCAGCAGCCATGGGCCGAGGAATGAGCAGTTCTTC
CDR3aa: CASSHGPRNEQFF
j_gene: TRBJ2-1
abundance: medium-sized
d_gene: NA
v_gene: TRBV3-1

CDR3nt: TGTGCCAGCAATCGGGACTCTGGGGCCAACGTCCTGACTTTC
CDR3aa: CASNRDSGANVLTF
j_gene: TRBJ2-6
abundance: many
d_gene: NA
v_gene: TRBV9

CDR3nt: TGTGCCAGCAGCTCTAGCGGAGCCGGGACAGATACGCAGTATTTT
CDR3aa: CASSSSGAGTDTQYF
j_gene: TRBJ2-3
abundance: many
d_gene: TRBD2
v_gene: TRBV11-2

CDR3nt: TGTGCCACCATCAGGGGGGTCCGGGATGAGCAGTTCTTC
CDR3aa: CATIRGVRDEQFF
j_gene: TRBJ2-1
abundance: NA
d_gene: NA
v_gene: TRBV15

CDR3nt: TGCAGTGCTAGACCCCAGGCGGGTCGGCAGTACTTC
CDR3aa: CSARPQAGRQYF
j_gene: TRBJ2-5
abundance: NA
d_gene: NA
v_gene: TRBV20-1

CDR3nt: TGTGCCAGCAGCTTAGCCCGCCGGAGGACTAATGAAAAACTGTTTTTT
CDR3aa: CASSLARRRTNEKLFF
j_gene: TRBJ1-4
abundance: many
d_gene: NA
v_gene: TRBV7-2

CDR3nt: TGCAGCGTTGAACAGCGGGGGGCAGAGCAGTTCTTC
CDR3aa: CSVEQRGAEQFF
j_gene: TRBJ2-1
abundance: many
d_gene: TRBD2
v_gene: TRBV29-1